This TCR delta chain was captured in a study of γδ T cells in repeated Plasmodium falciparum infection. TRG and TRD sequences were obtained from every sorted gammadelta sample. TCRdb repeated clone calling on the multiplex PCR reads with CATT. Among roughly 93,000 delta-chain clones, roughly 1.4% were seen once, and the ten largest hold roughly 9.5%. Trimming removed 0 bases at V and 0 bases at J, with 18 bases between. CDR1 NSMFDY and CDR2 ISSIKDK come from the germline V gene. The CDR3 totals 17 residues. Flow sorting of PBMC yielded separate Vgamma9/Vdelta2+ and Vdelta2-negative gammadelta T cell populations for bulk repertoire analysis. In this sample, this clone turned up many times.

Material for sequencing was gamma-delta T cells from blood. V gene TRAV29/DV5 combines with J gene TRDJ1; possible D gene TRDD2, 6 bases. The receptor was isolated from a pool of human donors (malaria-infected and uninfected, not separated). The CDR3 DNA is TGTGCAGCAAGCGCGTCCTACCCCTACACGTACACCGATAAACTCATCTTT. Protein sequence: CAASASYPYTYTDKLIF.